This is a list of T cell receptor beta chains from one sample in a study of shared clonotypes between healthy human individuals. Using immunoSEQ multiplex PCR, the repertoire was profiled, and TCRdb retains in-frame clones only, with some absent. Of around 550,000 clones listed, 95% to 97% are singletons. The specimen was naive CD4+ T cells sorted from blood. The receptors here all came from a woman aged 30 to 39 in good health. Each CDR3 is given with its conserved first and last residue. D genes are given only for firm matches. Part of the rows lack a size; the others show once, few, many or a class for expanded clones.

D gene,J gene,V gene,clone size,CDR3 protein,CDR3 DNA
NA,TRBJ1-6,TRBV15,NA,CATSIDTGSPLHF,TGTGCCACCAGCATCGACACGGGGTCACCCCTCCACTTT
NA,TRBJ2-3,TRBV13,NA,CASSNTGLTDTQYF,TGTGCCAGCAGCAATACGGGACTTACAGATACGCAGTATTTT
NA,TRBJ2-1,TRBV21-1,once,CASSLARRSYNEQFF,TGTGCCAGCAGCCTTGCGCGCCGCTCCTACAATGAGCAGTTCTTC
NA,TRBJ1-1,TRBV19,NA,CASSIAYSSNTEAFF,TGTGCCAGTAGTATAGCGTACTCCTCGAACACTGAAGCTTTCTTT
NA,TRBJ2-1,TRBV6-4,NA,CASSDAAHNEQFF,TGTGCCAGCAGTGACGCAGCTCACAATGAGCAGTTCTTC
NA,TRBJ2-3,TRBV5-1,NA,CASSLAHGGTDTQYF,TGCGCCAGCAGCTTGGCACACGGTGGCACAGATACGCAGTATTTT
NA,TRBJ2-1,TRBV2,NA,CASSVSPWAARVF,TGTGCCAGCAGTGTTAGTCCCTGGGCAGCGAGGGTCTTC
TRBD1,TRBJ1-2,TRBV7-8,NA,CASSNRTGPGYTF,TGTGCCAGCAGTAACAGGACAGGGCCCGGCTACACCTTC
NA,TRBJ2-1,TRBV5-1,NA,CASTWGRVSYNEQFF,TGCGCCAGCACCTGGGGGCGGGTCTCCTACAATGAGCAGTTCTTC
NA,TRBJ2-7,TRBV10-3,NA,CAISGTYEQYF,TGTGCCATCAGTGGGACCTACGAGCAGTACTTC
NA,TRBJ1-5,TRBV6-1,NA,CASSERVGYSNQPQHF,TGTGCCAGCAGTGAAAGGGTGGGATATAGCAATCAGCCCCAGCATTTT
NA,TRBJ2-2,TRBV6-5,NA,CAAAWAPGELFF,TGTGCCGCAGCGTGGGCCCCCGGGGAGCTGTTTTTT
NA,TRBJ1-1,TRBV11-2,once,CASSLFRGNTEAFF,TGTGCCAGCAGCTTATTTCGGGGGAACACTGAAGCTTTCTTT
TRBD2,TRBJ2-1,TRBV5-1,NA,CASSLASGRGNEQFF,TGCGCCAGCAGCTTGGCTAGCGGGAGAGGGAATGAGCAGTTCTTC
NA,TRBJ1-5,TRBV6-6,NA,CASSLRAGHDQPQHF,TGTGCCAGCAGTCTCCGGGCAGGGCATGATCAGCCCCAGCATTTT
TRBD1,TRBJ2-7,TRBV19,NA,CASRQGVSYEQYF,TGTGCCAGTAGGCAGGGGGTGTCCTACGAGCAGTACTTC
NA,TRBJ2-2,TRBV19,NA,CASSWTHSTGELFF,TGTGCCAGTAGTTGGACACATAGCACCGGGGAGCTGTTTTTT
TRBD2,TRBJ2-7,TRBV18,NA,CASSPALAGGGNEQYF,TGTGCCAGCTCACCAGCCCTAGCGGGAGGGGGGAACGAGCAGTACTTC
NA,TRBJ2-7,TRBV18,NA,CASSPAGYVKAYEQYF,TGTGCCAGCTCACCGGCGGGGTATGTTAAAGCCTACGAGCAGTACTTC
NA,TRBJ1-1,TRBV28,NA,CASSLRYTEAFF,TGTGCCAGCAGCCTTAGGTACACTGAAGCTTTCTTT
NA,TRBJ1-5,TRBV27,once,CASGTGNQPQHF,TGTGCCAGCGGAACAGGGAATCAGCCCCAGCATTTT
NA,TRBJ2-5,TRBV7-6,NA,CASSFGRRETQYF,TGTGCCAGCAGCTTCGGAAGAAGAGAGACCCAGTACTTC
TRBD1,TRBJ1-2,TRBV5-1,once,CASSLGDRGLGYTF,TGCGCCAGCAGCTTGGGGGACAGGGGGCTCGGCTACACCTTC
NA,TRBJ2-7,TRBV5-1,NA,CASSLTGQANYEQYF,TGCGCCAGCAGCCTGACAGGACAAGCGAACTACGAGCAGTACTTC
NA,TRBJ1-1,TRBV18,NA,CATGPQGVNTEAFF,TGTGCCACCGGACCCCAGGGAGTGAACACTGAAGCTTTCTTT
NA,TRBJ2-5,TRBV2,NA,CASSDLDRETQYF,TGTGCCAGCAGTGATCTGGATCGGGAGACCCAGTACTTC
TRBD1,TRBJ1-4,TRBV28,NA,CASTPGGGWQPGFF,TGTGCCAGCACCCCAGGGGGGGGTTGGCAGCCGGGTTTTTTT
TRBD1,TRBJ2-7,TRBV7-2,NA,CASTRTGSPEQYF,TGTGCCAGCACACGGACAGGTAGCCCCGAGCAGTACTTC
NA,TRBJ1-1,TRBV19,NA,CASSIQLNTEAFF,TGTGCCAGTAGTATCCAACTGAACACTGAAGCTTTCTTT
NA,TRBJ2-2,TRBV28,NA,CASSLWGGELFF,TGTGCCAGCAGTTTATGGGGCGGGGAGCTGTTTTTT
NA,TRBJ1-4,TRBV28,NA,CASSTPGLPEKLFF,TGTGCCAGCAGCACACCGGGATTACCAGAAAAACTGTTTTTT
TRBD2,TRBJ2-3,TRBV19,NA,CASSALAGGKTSTDTQYF,TGTGCCAGTAGTGCACTAGCGGGAGGGAAAACTAGCACAGATACGCAGTATTTT
NA,TRBJ2-1,TRBV19,NA,CASSIGGKSSYNEQFF,TGTGCCAGTAGTATTGGCGGAAAAAGCTCCTACAATGAGCAGTTCTTC